This TCR beta chain came from a study of T cell responses to AZD1222 COVID-19 vaccine. Study-wide results and caveats: Recipients of AZD1222 seropositive at baseline numbered only 5 to 7. Researchers took repertoire samples only after the peak T cell response had come. There were vaccine-associated CD4 TCRs across spike, dominant at 160-218 and 743-854.

Regarding this clone: Its specificity is unknown.

The V gene's germline CDR1 is LGHNA and CDR2 YSLEER. The germline V and J ends were trimmed by 1 base and 0 bases, with 9 bases remaining between them. The CDR3 length is 15 residues. TCRdb's table, derived via immunoSEQ multiplex PCR, lists solely in-frame clones and lacks some. The data hold 90,000 to 95,000 clones, with approximately 90% observed a single time. This specimen was peripheral blood, taken 28 days after the second AZD1222 dose. The chain is built from TRBV4-3 and TRBJ1-1; D may be TRBD1 (6 bases). This TCR was recovered from an adult who received the AZD1222 COVID-19 vaccine. The CDR3 is CASSQADRLNTEAFF. The CDR3 DNA reads as TGCGCCAGCAGCCAAGCCGACAGGCTGAACACTGAAGCTTTCTTT.